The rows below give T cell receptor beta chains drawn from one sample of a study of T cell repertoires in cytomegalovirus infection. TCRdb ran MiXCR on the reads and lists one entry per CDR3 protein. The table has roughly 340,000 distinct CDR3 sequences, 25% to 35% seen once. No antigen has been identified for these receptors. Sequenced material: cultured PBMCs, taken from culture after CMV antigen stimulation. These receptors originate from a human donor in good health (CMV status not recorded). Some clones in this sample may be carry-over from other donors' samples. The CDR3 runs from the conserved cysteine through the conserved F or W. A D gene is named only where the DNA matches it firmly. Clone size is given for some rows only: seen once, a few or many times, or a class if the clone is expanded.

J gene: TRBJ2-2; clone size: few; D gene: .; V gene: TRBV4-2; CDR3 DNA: TGTGCCAGCAGCCAAGACGGGGGCGGCGGCGGGGAGCTGTTTTTT; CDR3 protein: CASSQDGGGGGELFF
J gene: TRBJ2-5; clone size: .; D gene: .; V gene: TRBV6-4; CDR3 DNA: TGTGCCAGCAGTGAAGATTGGATGGTCGCTAGCTTAAAGACCCAGTACTTC; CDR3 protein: CASSEDWMVASLKTQYF
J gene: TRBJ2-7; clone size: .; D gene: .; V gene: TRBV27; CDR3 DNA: TGTGCCAGCAGTTGGAACCAGAACCCCTACGAGCAGTACTTC; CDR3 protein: CASSWNQNPYEQYF
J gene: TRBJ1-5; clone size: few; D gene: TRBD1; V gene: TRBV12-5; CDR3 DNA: TGTGCTAGTGGCCCCGGACAGGGGTGGGATCAGCCCCAGCATTTT; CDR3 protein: CASGPGQGWDQPQHF
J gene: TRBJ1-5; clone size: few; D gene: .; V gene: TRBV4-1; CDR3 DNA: TGCGCCAGCAGCCAAACCCGACTGAGAGGGGTTCAGCCCCAGCATTTT; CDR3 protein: CASSQTRLRGVQPQHF
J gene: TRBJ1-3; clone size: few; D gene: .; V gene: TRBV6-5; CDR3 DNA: TGTGCCAGCAGTTACGGAGGCAGGGGTGGAAACACCATATATTTT; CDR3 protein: CASSYGGRGGNTIYF
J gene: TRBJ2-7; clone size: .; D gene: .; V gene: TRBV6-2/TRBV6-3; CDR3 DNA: TGTGCCAGCAGTTTCGGGGTGAGCGTCGAGCAGTACTTC; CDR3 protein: CASSFGVSVEQYF
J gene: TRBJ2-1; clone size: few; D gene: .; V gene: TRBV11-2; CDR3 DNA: TGTGCCAGCAGCTTAGGCGGGCTCAGGAGCTCCTACAATGAGCAGTTCTTC; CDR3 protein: CASSLGGLRSSYNEQFF
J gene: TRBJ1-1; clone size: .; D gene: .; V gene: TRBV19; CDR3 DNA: TGTGCCAGTAGTATAGAAATTGAGACCCCGAACACTGAAGCTTTCTTT; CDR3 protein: CASSIEIETPNTEAFF
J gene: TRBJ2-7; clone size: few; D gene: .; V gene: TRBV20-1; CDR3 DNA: TGCAGTGCTAAGACGGGGGCCGCTCGCTACGAGCAGTACTTC; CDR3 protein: CSAKTGAARYEQYF
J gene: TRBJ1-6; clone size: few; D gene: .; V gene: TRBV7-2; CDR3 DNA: TGTGCCAGCAGCTCCCAACAGGGTCGAGGATCACCCCTCCACTTT; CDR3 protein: CASSSQQGRGSPLHF
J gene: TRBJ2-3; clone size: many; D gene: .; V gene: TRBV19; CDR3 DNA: TGTGCCAGTAGTATAGCCGGCGCGAACACAGATACGCAGTATTTT; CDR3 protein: CASSIAGANTDTQYF
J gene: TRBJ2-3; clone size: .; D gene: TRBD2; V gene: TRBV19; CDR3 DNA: TGTGCCAGTAGTCCCACCGGGGGGAGCACAGATACGCAGTATTTT; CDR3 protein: CASSPTGGSTDTQYF
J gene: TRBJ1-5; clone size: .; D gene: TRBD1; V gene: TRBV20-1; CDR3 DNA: TGCAGTGCAAGGACAGGGGTCGGGAGCAATCAGCCCCAGCATTTT; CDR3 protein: CSARTGVGSNQPQHF
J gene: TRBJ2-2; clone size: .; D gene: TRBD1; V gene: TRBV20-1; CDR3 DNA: TGCAGTGCCCCCTTACCGGGACAGGTTTACTCCGGGGAGCTGTTTTTT; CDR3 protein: CSAPLPGQVYSGELFF
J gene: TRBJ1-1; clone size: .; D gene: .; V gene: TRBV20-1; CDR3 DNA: TGCAGTGCTAGAGATCGACAGTCCGTTATAGGAGAAGCTTTCTTT; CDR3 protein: CSARDRQSVIGEAFF
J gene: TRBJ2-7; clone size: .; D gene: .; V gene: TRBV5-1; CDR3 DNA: TGCGCCAGCAGCTTCGGCGGGACAAAAGGCGAGCAGTACTTC; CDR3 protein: CASSFGGTKGEQYF
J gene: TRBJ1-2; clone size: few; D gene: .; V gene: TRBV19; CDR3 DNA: TGTGCCAGTAGTATAAAGCTCGGGTCTTATGGCTACACCTTC; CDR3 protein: CASSIKLGSYGYTF
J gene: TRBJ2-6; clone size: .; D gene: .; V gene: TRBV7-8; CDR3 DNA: TGTGCCAGCAGCTTAGGCCCCCGGGGGAGGGGGCCAGGGGCCAACGTCCTGACTTTC; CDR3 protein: CASSLGPRGRGPGANVLTF
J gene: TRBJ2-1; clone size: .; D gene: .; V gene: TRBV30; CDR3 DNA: TGTGCCTGCCTGACGGGGAATGAGCAGTTCTTC; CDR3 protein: CACLTGNEQFF
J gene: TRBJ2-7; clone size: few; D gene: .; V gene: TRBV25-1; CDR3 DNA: TGTGCCAGCAGTGATCGGGAACGGCCCTACGAGCAGTACTTC; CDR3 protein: CASSDRERPYEQYF
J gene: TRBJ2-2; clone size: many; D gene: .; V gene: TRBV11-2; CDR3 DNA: TGTGCCAGCAGCTGGGACTTCACCGGGGAGCTGTTTTTT; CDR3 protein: CASSWDFTGELFF
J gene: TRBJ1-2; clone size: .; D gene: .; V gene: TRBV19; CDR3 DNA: TGTGCCTCCCGAGGGAGCCTCGACCCTCCTAACTATGGCTACACCTTC; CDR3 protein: CASRGSLDPPNYGYTF
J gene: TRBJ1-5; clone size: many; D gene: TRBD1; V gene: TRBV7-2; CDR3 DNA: TGTGCCAGCAGCACATCGGGACAGCCGTATAGCAATCAGCCCCAGCATTTT; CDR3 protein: CASSTSGQPYSNQPQHF
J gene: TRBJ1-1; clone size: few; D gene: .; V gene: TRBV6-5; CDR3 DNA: TGTGCCAGCAGTTACACTAGGGTTGGGGCTGAAGCTTTCTTT; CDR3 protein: CASSYTRVGAEAFF
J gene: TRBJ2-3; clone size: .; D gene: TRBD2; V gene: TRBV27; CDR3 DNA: TGTGCCAGCAGTTTAGAGGGACTAGCGGGGGAAGATACGCAGTATTTT; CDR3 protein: CASSLEGLAGEDTQYF
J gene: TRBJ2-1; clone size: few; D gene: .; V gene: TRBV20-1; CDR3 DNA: TGCAGTGCTAGACCCAGGGGGGTGAGTGAGCAGTTCTTC; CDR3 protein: CSARPRGVSEQFF
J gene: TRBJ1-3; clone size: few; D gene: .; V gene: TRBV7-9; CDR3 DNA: TGTGGGGATGCCGACACGAGCTCTGGAAACACCATATATTTT; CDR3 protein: CGDADTSSGNTIYF
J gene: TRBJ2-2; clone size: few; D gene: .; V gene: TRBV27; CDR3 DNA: TGTGCCAGCAGTCCTCTAGTGTTGTCGAGCACCGGGGAGCTGTTTTTT; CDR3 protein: CASSPLVLSSTGELFF
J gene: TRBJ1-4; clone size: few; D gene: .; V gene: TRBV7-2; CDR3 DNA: TGTGCCAGCAGCTACATCACGTTGGGGGGAAAACTGTTTTTT; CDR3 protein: CASSYITLGGKLFF
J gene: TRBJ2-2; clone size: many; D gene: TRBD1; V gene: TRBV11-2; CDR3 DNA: TGTGCCAGCAGCTCTCGGACAGGGGGCATGGGCACCGGGGAGCTGTTTTTT; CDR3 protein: CASSSRTGGMGTGELFF
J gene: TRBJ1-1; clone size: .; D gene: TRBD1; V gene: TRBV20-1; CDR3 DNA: TGCAGTGCTAGAGATGCCTCGGGACAGGGGTACACTGAAGCTTTCTTT; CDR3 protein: CSARDASGQGYTEAFF
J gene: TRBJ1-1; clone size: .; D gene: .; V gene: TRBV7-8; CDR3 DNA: TGTGCCAGCAGTCAGCAACTAGAAGCTTTCTTT; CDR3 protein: CASSQQLEAFF
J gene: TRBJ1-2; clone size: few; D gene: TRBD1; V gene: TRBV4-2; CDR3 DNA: TGTGCCAGCAGCCACCTAGACAGGGGTAGGCATGGCTACACCTTC; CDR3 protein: CASSHLDRGRHGYTF
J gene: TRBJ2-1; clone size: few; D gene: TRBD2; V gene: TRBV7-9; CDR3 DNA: TGTGCCAGCAGCTTGGCGGGGGTTAAAAACAATGAGCAGTTCTTC; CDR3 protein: CASSLAGVKNNEQFF
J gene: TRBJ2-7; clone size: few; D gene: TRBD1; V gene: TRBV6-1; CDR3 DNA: TGTGCCAGCAGTGATCCGGGGACAGGTGTTAGCGAGCAGTACTTC; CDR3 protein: CASSDPGTGVSEQYF
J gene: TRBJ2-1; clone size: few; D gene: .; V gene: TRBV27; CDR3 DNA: TGTGCCAGCAGTTTACGGCAGGGGAGGTTAGACAATGAGCAGTTCTTC; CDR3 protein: CASSLRQGRLDNEQFF
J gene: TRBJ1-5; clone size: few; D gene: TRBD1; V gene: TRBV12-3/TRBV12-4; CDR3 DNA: TGTGCCAGCAGCCTCAGGGGGGGGTCAGGGAATCAGCCCCAGCATTTT; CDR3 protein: CASSLRGGSGNQPQHF